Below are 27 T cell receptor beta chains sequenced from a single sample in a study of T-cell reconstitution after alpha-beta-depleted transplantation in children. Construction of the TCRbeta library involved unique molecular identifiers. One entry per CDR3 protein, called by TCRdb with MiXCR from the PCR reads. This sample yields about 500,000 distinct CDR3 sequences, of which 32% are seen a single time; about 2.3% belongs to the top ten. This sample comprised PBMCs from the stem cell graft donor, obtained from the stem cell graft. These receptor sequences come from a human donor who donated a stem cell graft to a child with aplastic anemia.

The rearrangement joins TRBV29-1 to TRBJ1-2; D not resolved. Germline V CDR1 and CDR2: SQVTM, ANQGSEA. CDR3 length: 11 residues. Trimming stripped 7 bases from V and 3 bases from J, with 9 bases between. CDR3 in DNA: TGCAGCGCTACAGACGACTATGGCTACACCTTC. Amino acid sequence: CSATDDYGYTF.

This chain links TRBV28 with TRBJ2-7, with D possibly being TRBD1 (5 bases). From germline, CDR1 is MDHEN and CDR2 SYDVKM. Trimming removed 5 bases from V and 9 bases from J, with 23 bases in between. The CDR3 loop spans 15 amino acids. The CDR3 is CASSPSSSRVTAQYF. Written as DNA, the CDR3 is TGTGCCAGCAGTCCATCATCCTCCAGGGTAACGGCGCAGTACTTC.

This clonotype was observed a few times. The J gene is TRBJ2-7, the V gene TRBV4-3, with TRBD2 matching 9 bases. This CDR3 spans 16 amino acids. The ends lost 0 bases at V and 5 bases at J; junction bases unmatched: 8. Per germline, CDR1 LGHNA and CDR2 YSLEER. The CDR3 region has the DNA TGCGCCAGCAGCCAAGATATAAGAGCGGGAGGTAACGAGCAGTACTTC. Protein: CASSQDIRAGGNEQYF.

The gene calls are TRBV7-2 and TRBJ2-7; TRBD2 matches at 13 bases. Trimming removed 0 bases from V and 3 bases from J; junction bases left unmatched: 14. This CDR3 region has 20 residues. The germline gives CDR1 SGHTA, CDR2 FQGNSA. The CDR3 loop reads CASSLAATSGRAVQDYEQYF. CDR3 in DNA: TGTGCCAGCAGCTTAGCGGCAACTAGCGGGAGGGCCGTTCAAGACTACGAGCAGTACTTC.

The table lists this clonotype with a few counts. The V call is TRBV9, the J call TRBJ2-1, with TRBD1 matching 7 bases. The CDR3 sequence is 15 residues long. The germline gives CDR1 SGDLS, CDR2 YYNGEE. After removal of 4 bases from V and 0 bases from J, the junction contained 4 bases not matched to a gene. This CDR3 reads CASSRGQSSYNEQFF. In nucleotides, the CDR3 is TGTGCCAGCAGCCGGGGACAGAGCTCCTACAATGAGCAGTTCTTC.

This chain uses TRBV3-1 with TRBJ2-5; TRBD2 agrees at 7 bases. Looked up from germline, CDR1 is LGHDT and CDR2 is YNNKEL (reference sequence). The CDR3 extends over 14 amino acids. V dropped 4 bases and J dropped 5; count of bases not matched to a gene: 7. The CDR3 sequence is CASSPLLARETQYF. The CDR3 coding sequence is TGTGCCAGCAGCCCATTACTAGCGAGGGAGACCCAGTACTTC.

CDR3 in amino acids: CASSFLRSGDEQYF. CDR3 coding DNA: TGTGCCAGCAGTTTTTTGAGGTCTGGGGACGAGCAGTACTTC. V and J are TRBV6-2 or TRBV6-3 and TRBJ2-7, with no clear D. The CDR3 covers 14 residues. V lost 4 bases to trimming and J lost 5 bases, with 15 bases between them. The germline CDR1 and CDR2 sequences are MNHEY and SVGEGT.

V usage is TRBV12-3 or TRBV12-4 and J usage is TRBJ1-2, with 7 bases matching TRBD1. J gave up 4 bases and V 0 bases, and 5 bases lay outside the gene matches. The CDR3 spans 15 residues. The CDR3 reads CASSLALAGGYGYTF. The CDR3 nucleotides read TGTGCCAGCAGTTTAGCGCTGGCAGGGGGCTATGGCTACACCTTC.

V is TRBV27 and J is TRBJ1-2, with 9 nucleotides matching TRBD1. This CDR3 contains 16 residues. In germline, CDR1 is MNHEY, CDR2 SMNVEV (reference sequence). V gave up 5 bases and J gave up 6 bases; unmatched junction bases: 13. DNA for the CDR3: TGTGCCAGCAGTCCCGGCGCGACAGGGGGGGGTCATGGCTACACCTTC. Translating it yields CASSPGATGGGHGYTF.

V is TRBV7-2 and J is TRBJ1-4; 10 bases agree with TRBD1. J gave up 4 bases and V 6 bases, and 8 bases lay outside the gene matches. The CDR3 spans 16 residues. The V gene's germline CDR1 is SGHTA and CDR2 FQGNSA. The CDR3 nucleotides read TGTGCCAGCAGACTGGAAGGGGACAGGGGTAATGAAAAACTGTTTTTT. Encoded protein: CASRLEGDRGNEKLFF.

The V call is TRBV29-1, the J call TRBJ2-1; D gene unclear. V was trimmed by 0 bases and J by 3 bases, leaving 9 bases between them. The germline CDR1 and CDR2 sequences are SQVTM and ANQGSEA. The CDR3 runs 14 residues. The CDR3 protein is CSVEEHSNYNEQFF. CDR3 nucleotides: TGCAGCGTTGAAGAACACAGCAACTACAATGAGCAGTTCTTC.

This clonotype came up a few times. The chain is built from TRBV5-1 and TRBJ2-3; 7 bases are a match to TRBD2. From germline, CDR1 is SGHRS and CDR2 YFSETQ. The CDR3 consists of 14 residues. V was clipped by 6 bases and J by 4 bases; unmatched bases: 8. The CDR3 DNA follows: TGCGCCAGCACCCCCGGCGGGAGAGCAGATACGCAGTATTTT. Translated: CASTPGGRADTQYF.

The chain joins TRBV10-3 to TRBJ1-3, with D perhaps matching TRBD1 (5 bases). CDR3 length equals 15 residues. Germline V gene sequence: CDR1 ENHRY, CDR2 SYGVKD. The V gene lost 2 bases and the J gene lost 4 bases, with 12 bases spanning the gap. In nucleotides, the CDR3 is TGTGCCATCAGTGAGGCAGGGACCTCGGGAAACACCATATATTTT. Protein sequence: CAISEAGTSGNTIYF.

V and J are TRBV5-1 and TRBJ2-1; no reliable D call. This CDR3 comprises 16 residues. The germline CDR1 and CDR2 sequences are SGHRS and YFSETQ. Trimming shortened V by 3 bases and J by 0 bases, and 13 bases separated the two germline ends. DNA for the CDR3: TGCGCCAGCAGCTCAGAAGGAGAGCACTCCTACAATGAGCAGTTCTTC. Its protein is CASSSEGEHSYNEQFF.

The CDR3 DNA sequence: TGTGCCAGCAGCTTAGTCCTGGAGGTGGGGCCAGATACGCAGTATTTT. It encodes CASSLVLEVGPDTQYF. This chain links TRBV11-2 with TRBJ2-3, with D perhaps being TRBD1 or TRBD2 (5 bases each). V lost 1 base and J 4 bases, leaving 15 bases between the germline ends. This CDR3 region has 16 residues. Germline V gene data show CDR1 as SGHAT and CDR2 as FQNNGV.

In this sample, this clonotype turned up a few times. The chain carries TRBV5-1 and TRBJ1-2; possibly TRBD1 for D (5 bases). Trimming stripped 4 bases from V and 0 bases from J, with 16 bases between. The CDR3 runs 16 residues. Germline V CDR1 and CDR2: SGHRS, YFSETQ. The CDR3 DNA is TGCGCCAGCAGCCCCTTGCAGAGGGGCCCTAACTATGGCTACACCTTC. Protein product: CASSPLQRGPNYGYTF.

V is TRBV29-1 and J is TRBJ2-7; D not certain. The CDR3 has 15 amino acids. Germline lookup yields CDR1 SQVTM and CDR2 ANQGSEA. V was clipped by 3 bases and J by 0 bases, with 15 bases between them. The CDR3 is CSVEVGTPSSYEQYF. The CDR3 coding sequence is TGCAGCGTTGAGGTCGGTACACCGAGCTCCTACGAGCAGTACTTC.

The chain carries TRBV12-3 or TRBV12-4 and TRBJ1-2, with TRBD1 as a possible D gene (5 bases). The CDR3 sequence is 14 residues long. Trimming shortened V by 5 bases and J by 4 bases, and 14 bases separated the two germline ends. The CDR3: CASSGEGLSYGYTF. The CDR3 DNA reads TGTGCCAGCAGTGGAGAGGGACTCAGCTATGGCTACACCTTC.

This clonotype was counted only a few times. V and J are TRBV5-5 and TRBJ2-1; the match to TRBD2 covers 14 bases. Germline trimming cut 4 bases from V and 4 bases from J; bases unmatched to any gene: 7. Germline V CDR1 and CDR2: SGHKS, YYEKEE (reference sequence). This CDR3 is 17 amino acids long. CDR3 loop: CASSEGTSGSSYNEQFF. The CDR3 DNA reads TGTGCCAGCAGCGAAGGGACTAGCGGGAGTTCGTACAATGAGCAGTTCTTC.

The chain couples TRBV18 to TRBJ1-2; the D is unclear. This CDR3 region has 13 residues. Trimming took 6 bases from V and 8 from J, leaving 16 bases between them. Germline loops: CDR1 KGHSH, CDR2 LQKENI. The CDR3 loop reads CASSSSRSGGYTF. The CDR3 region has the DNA TGTGCCAGCTCGTCTTCAAGGTCTGGGGGCTACACCTTC.

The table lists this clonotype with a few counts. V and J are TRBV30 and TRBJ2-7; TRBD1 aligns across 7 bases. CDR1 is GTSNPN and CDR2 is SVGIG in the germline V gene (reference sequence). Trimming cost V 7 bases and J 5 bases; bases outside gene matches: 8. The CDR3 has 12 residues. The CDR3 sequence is CALQGREDEQYV. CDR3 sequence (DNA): TGTGCCTTACAGGGGAGAGAAGACGAGCAGTACGTC.

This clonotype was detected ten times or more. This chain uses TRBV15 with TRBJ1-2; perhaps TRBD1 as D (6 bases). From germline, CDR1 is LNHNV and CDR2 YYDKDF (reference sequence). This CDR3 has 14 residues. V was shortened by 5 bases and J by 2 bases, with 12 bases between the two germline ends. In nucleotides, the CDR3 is TGTGCCACCAGCCCGGGAGGGGGGAACTATGGCTACACCTTC. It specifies CATSPGGGNYGYTF.

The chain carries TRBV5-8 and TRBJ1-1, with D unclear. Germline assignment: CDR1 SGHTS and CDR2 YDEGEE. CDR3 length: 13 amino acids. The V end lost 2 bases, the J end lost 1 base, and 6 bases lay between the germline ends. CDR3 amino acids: CASSLTTNTEAFF. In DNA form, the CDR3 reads TGTGCCAGCAGCTTAACAACGAACACTGAAGCTTTCTTT.

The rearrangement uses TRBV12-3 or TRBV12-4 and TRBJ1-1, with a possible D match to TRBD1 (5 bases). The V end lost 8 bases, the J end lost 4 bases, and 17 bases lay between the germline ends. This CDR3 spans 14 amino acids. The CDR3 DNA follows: TGTGCCAGCGGGTACAGGCCTCCGGGCACTGAAGCTTTCTTT. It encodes CASGYRPPGTEAFF.

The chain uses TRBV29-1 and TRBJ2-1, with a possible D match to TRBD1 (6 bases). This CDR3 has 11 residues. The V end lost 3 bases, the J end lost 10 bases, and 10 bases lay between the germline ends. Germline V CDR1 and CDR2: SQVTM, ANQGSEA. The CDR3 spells CSVDWGPEQFF. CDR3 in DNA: TGCAGCGTTGATTGGGGGCCGGAGCAGTTCTTC.

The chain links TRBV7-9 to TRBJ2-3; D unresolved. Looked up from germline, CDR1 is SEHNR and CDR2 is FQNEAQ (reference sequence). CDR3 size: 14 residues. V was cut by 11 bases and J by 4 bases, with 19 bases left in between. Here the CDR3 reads CAGSGRDSSDTQYF. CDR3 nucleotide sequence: TGTGCCGGCTCCGGAAGGGATTCTTCAGATACGCAGTATTTT.

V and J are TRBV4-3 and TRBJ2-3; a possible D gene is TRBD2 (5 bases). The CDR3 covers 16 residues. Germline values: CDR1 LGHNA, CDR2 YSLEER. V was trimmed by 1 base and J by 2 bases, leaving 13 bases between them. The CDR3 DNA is TGCGCCAGCAGCCAAGGAAGTTACGGGATCACAGATACGCAGTATTTT. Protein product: CASSQGSYGITDTQYF.